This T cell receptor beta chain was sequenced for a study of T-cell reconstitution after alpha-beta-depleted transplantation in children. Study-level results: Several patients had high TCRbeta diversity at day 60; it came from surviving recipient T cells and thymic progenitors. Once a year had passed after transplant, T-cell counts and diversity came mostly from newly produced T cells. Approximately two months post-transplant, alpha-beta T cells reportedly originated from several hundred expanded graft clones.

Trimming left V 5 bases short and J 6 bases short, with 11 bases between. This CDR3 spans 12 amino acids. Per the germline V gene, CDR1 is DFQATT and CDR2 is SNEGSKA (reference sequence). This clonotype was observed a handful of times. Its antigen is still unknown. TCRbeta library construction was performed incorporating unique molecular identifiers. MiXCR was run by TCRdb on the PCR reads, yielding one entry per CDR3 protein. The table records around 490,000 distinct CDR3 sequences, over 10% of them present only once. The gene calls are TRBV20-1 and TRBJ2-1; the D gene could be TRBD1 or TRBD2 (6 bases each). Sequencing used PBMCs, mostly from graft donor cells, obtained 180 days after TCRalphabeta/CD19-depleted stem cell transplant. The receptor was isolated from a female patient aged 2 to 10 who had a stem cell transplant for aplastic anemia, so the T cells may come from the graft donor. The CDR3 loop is CSASRDTNEQFF. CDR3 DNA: TGCAGTGCTTCGCGGGACACCAATGAGCAGTTCTTC.